The sequence of this T cell receptor beta chain was determined in a study of a mutant IDH1 vaccine in newly diagnosed glioma. V lost 2 bases and J lost 2; bases outside the gene matches: 3. This CDR3 region has 15 residues. CDR1 and CDR2 from the germline V gene are ENHRY and SYGVKD. On this clone itself: The antigen is unknown.

Time point meaning: week 35, safety follow-up. All doses held 300 ug of mutant IDH1 20-mer peptide, with topical imiquimod. Sequencing used immunoSEQ multiplex PCR; TCRdb keeps in-frame clones, though not all of them. The sample records about 66,000 clones, around 74% being singletons. Here the sequenced sample was PBMCs, taken from a glioma patient whose treatment included an IDH1 peptide vaccine. The TCR originated in a man aged 50-60 years with glioma. J is TRBJ2-7 and V is TRBV10-3; TRBD1 aligns across 10 bases. CDR3 in amino acids: CAISERTGGTYEQYF. The CDR3 coding sequence is TGTGCCATCAGTGAGCGGACAGGGGGTACCTACGAGCAGTACTTC.